These 32 T cell receptor beta chains were sequenced from one sample in a study of CD8+ T cells in alopecia areata. Extracted RNA was reverse transcribed, and the resulting cDNA served as sequencing template. Sequencing used immunoSEQ multiplex PCR; TCRdb keeps in-frame clones, though not all of them. The sample comprises roughly 200,000 clones, approximately 62% of which are singletons, and about 1.7% rests with the top ten. Sequences were derived from CD4+ T cells sorted from blood, sampled at week 0. These receptors originate from a human donor with alopecia areata.

CDR3 sequence reads: CAWSGKGSYNSPLHF. In DNA, the CDR3 is TGTGCCTGGAGCGGGAAGGGGTCTTATAATTCACCCCTCCACTTT. The chain recombines TRBV30 with TRBJ1-6; perhaps TRBD1 as D (5 bases). V gave up 3 bases and J gave up 4 bases, with 13 bases separating them. Germline-derived CDR1 and CDR2 are GTSNPN and SVGIG (reference sequence). This CDR3 contains 15 residues.

The gene calls are TRBV7-2 and TRBJ2-2; D is ambiguous. CDR3 length: 14 residues. Germline V gives CDR1 SGHTA, CDR2 FQGNSA. With 1 base removed from V and 1 base from J, the gap between germline ends came to 4 bases. The CDR3 DNA reads TGTGCCAGCAGCTTAGGAGGGAACACCGGGGAGCTGTTTTTT. Translating it yields CASSLGGNTGELFF.

This chain uses TRBV29-1 with TRBJ1-1, with TRBD1 matching over 8 bases. J gave up 12 bases and V 7 bases, and 13 bases lay outside the gene matches. This CDR3 region has 12 residues. The germline gives CDR1 SQVTM, CDR2 ANQGSEA. CDR3 loop: CSAETGDRRSFF. The CDR3 coding sequence is TGCAGCGCCGAGACTGGGGACAGGCGGTCTTTCTTT.

The genes are TRBV14 and TRBJ1-1; D remains unclear. Germline CDR1 and CDR2: SGHDN and FVKESK. Trimming shortened V by 2 bases and J by 1 base, and 8 bases separated the two germline ends. The CDR3 runs 14 residues. CDR3 region: CASSQLPSNTEAFF. DNA for the CDR3: TGTGCCAGCAGCCAACTTCCTTCGAACACTGAAGCTTTCTTT.

In this sample, this clone turned up once. The chain has TRBV29-1 and TRBJ1-1; D is perhaps TRBD1 (5 bases). Germline V gene data show CDR1 as SQVTM and CDR2 as ANQGSEA. There are 13 residues in the CDR3. Trimming took 5 bases from V and 0 from J, leaving 10 bases between them. The CDR3 region has the DNA TGCAGCGTTCAGACAGTACTGAACACTGAAGCTTTCTTT. Translating it yields CSVQTVLNTEAFF.

This clone was seen a few times. This chain joins TRBV29-1 and TRBJ2-7, with TRBD1 identical over 9 bases. Per germline, CDR1 SQVTM and CDR2 ANQGSEA. CDR3 length: 14 amino acids. V lost 6 bases and J lost 5; bases outside the gene matches: 11. CDR3 nucleotides: TGCAGCGTGCGAAAGGACAGGGGAGTGAACGAGCAGTACTTC. Translation gives CSVRKDRGVNEQYF.

The sample holds a few counts of this clone. The chain uses TRBV2 and TRBJ1-5; tentatively, D is TRBD1 (5 bases). Trimming shortened V by 4 bases and J by 3 bases, and 10 bases separated the two germline ends. This CDR3 is built from 14 residues. Looked up from germline, CDR1 is SNHLY and CDR2 is FYNNEI. The CDR3 loop reads CASSAGRANQPQHF. CDR3 DNA: TGTGCCAGCAGTGCAGGCAGGGCCAATCAGCCCCAGCATTTT.

The chain combines TRBV30 with TRBJ1-2; no clear D. The CDR3 spans 11 residues. Germline V gives CDR1 GTSNPN, CDR2 SVGIG (reference sequence). The V gene lost 5 bases and the J gene lost 5 bases, with 9 bases spanning the gap. This CDR3 is CAWRTGYGYTF. The CDR3 nucleotides read TGTGCCTGGCGGACGGGATATGGCTACACCTTC.

The chain uses TRBV13 and TRBJ1-2, with D possibly matching TRBD1 (6 bases). Between the trimmed V and J ends, which lost 4 bases and 4 bases, there was a span of 13 bases. The CDR3 contains 14 residues. Germline V lookup: CDR1 PRHDT, CDR2 FYEKMQ (reference sequence). CDR3 loop: CASSSPTGAYGYTF. The DNA for the CDR3 is TGTGCCAGCAGCTCTCCGACAGGAGCCTATGGCTACACCTTC.

About this clone: The sample has other DNA sequences that encode this CDR3 too. This sequence joins TRBV30 and TRBJ2-7; 8 bases are shared with TRBD2. This CDR3 contains 13 residues. V lost 2 bases, J lost 3 bases, and 3 bases stayed unmatched. Germline V gene data show CDR1 as GTSNPN and CDR2 as SVGIG (reference sequence). The CDR3 DNA follows: TGTGCCTGGAGTTCCGGGACTAGCTACGAGCAGTACTTC. Translating gives CAWSSGTSYEQYF. Filled out from reference TRBV30 and TRBJ2-7, the complete variable domain reads SQTIHQWPATLVQPVGSPLSLECTVEGTSNPNLYWYRQAAGRGLQLLFYSVGIGQISSEVPQNLSASRPQDRQFILSSKKLLLSDSGFYLCAWSSGTSYEQYFGPGTRLTVT.

The chain uses TRBV30 and TRBJ2-1; the D gene is possibly TRBD1 (5 bases). Germline V gene sequence: CDR1 GTSNPN, CDR2 SVGIG (reference sequence). The CDR3 is made up of 11 amino acids. Trimming removed 0 bases at V and 12 bases at J, with 9 bases between. CDR3 sequence (DNA): TGTGCCTGGAGTGTACCCCAGGGGCAGTTCTTC. Encoded protein: CAWSVPQGQFF.

The CDR3 sequence is CATSSPPEPSGNEQFF. The DNA of the CDR3 is TGTGCCACCAGCAGCCCTCCCGAACCATCGGGCAATGAGCAGTTCTTC. The J gene is TRBJ2-1, the V gene TRBV15, with D uncertain. V shed 3 bases and J shed 6 bases, with 18 bases lying between them. The CDR3 is 16 residues long. Germline CDR1 reads LNHNV; CDR2 reads YYDKDF (reference sequence).

J is TRBJ1-2 and V is TRBV6-6; D is perhaps TRBD1 (5 bases). The germline gives CDR1 MNHNY, CDR2 SVGAGI (reference sequence). The CDR3 spans 13 residues. V lost 5 bases and J 3 bases, leaving 10 bases between the germline ends. The CDR3 loop is CASSPQGDYGYTF. The CDR3, as DNA: TGTGCCAGCAGTCCGCAGGGTGACTATGGCTACACCTTC.

The genes are TRBV19 and TRBJ2-2; 13 bases align to TRBD2. V dropped 5 bases and J dropped 6; count of bases not matched to a gene: 6. The CDR3 has 16 amino acids. Per the germline V gene, CDR1 is LNHDA and CDR2 is SQIVND (reference sequence). The CDR3 loop is CASSPGLAGSSGELFF. The CDR3 region has the DNA TGTGCCAGTAGTCCGGGACTAGCGGGAAGCTCCGGGGAGCTGTTTTTT.

The rearrangement links TRBV30 to TRBJ2-7; TRBD1 matches 10 bases. V was clipped by 2 bases and J by 9 bases; unmatched bases: 22. Germline CDR1 is GTSNPN and CDR2 is SVGIG (reference sequence). The CDR3 contains 18 residues. The CDR3 DNA reads as TGTGCCTGGAGTCTAAATCCCACTTACGGGGACAGGGGCGATAGGCAGTACTTC. Amino acids: CAWSLNPTYGDRGDRQYF.

This clone was detected only a few times. The V and J genes are TRBV6-5 and TRBJ2-1; 10 bases line up with TRBD2. CDR3 length equals 16 residues. V dropped 4 bases and J dropped 2; count of bases not matched to a gene: 5. The germline CDR1 and CDR2 sequences are MNHEY and SVGAGI. The DNA of the CDR3 is TGTGCCAGCAGTTTACTAGCGGGGAGCACCTACAATGAGCAGTTCTTC. It encodes CASSLLAGSTYNEQFF.

This clone occurred a few times. This chain joins TRBV15 and TRBJ2-1, with D perhaps given as TRBD1 or TRBD2 (5 bases each). Germline lookup yields CDR1 LNHNV and CDR2 YYDKDF (reference sequence). CDR3 length: 15 amino acids. V dropped 1 base and J dropped 7 bases, with 14 bases sitting between them. The CDR3 DNA is TGTGCCACCAGCAGAGCAGGCAGGGAGTGGAATGAGCAGTTCTTC. Translating it yields CATSRAGREWNEQFF. The full variable domain, rest sourced from reference TRBV15 and TRBJ2-1, is DAMVIQNPRYQVTQFGKPVTLSCSQTLNHNVMYWYQQKSSQAPKLLFHYYDKDFNNEADTPDNFQSRRPNTSFCFLDIRSPGLGDTAMYLCATSRAGREWNEQFFGPGTRLTVL.

The V gene is TRBV30, the J gene TRBJ1-1; D uncertain. Germline CDR1 reads GTSNPN; CDR2 reads SVGIG (reference sequence). V gave up 1 base and J gave up 0 bases, with 6 bases separating them. CDR3 length: 13 amino acids. CDR3 sequence (DNA): TGTGCCTGGAGTGGGGCATTGAACACTGAAGCTTTCTTT. Translated, it gives CAWSGALNTEAFF.

The chain combines TRBV7-3 with TRBJ2-1; D is unclear. This CDR3 has 8 amino acids. CDR1 and CDR2 (germline): SGHTA, FQGTGA. V lost 8 bases and J 9 bases, leaving 2 bases between the germline ends. The CDR3 DNA reads TGTGCCAGCGGTGAGCAGTTCTTC. This translates into CASGEQFF.

This clone was seen a handful of times. Other DNA sequences in this specimen translate into the identical CDR3. The rearrangement links TRBV30 to TRBJ1-5; no reliable D call. V was shortened by 1 base and J by 3 bases, with 7 bases between the two germline ends. Looked up from germline, CDR1 is GTSNPN and CDR2 is SVGIG (reference sequence). The CDR3 is 13 residues long. The CDR3 here is CAWSGGDNQPQHF. As DNA, the CDR3 is TGTGCCTGGAGTGGGGGTGACAATCAGCCCCAGCATTTT.

The V gene is TRBV6-1, the J gene TRBJ1-6; D is perhaps TRBD1 (6 bases). Trimming removed 7 bases from V and 9 bases from J, with 16 bases in between. Germline CDR1 is MNHNS and CDR2 is SASEGT. This CDR3 is 14 amino acids long. CDR3 DNA: TGTGCCAGCAACAGACAAGGGGGTGGTTCACCCCTCCACTTT. It specifies CASNRQGGGSPLHF.

The chain carries TRBV5-6 and TRBJ2-5, with 9 bases lining up with TRBD2. Germline V CDR1 and CDR2: SGHDT, YYEEEE. Losses at the gene ends were 0 bases for V and 0 bases for J; bases not matched to a gene: 12. The length of the CDR3 is 19 residues. CDR3 DNA sequence: TGTGCCAGCAGCTTGGAAGGATATGGGACTAGCAGCCACCAAGAGACCCAGTACTTC. Translating it yields CASSLEGYGTSSHQETQYF. Full variable domain (missing parts from reference TRBV5-6 and TRBJ2-5): DAGVTQSPTHLIKTRGQQVTLRCSPKSGHDTVSWYQQALGQGPQFIFQYYEEEERQRGNFPDRFSGHQFPNYSSELNVNALLLGDSALYLCASSLEGYGTSSHQETQYFGPGTRLLVL.

A single count supports this clone. The genes are TRBV9 and TRBJ2-3; 9 bases map to TRBD2. The CDR3 runs 17 residues. Germline loops: CDR1 SGDLS, CDR2 YYNGEE. The ends lost 5 bases at V and 5 bases at J; junction bases unmatched: 15. The DNA of the CDR3 is TGTGCCAGCAGTGAGGAGAGCGGGGGGTCGGTTGGAGATACGCAGTATTTT. Amino acid sequence: CASSEESGGSVGDTQYF.

This clone appeared a single time. The chain joins TRBV5-6 to TRBJ2-5, with no clear D. V was clipped by 6 bases and J by 2 bases, with 5 bases between them. This CDR3 has 11 residues. Germline V gene lookup returns CDR1 SGHDT and CDR2 YYEEEE. The CDR3 is CASNKQETQYF. The CDR3 coding sequence is TGTGCCAGCAACAAGCAAGAGACCCAGTACTTC.

The J gene is TRBJ2-3, the V gene TRBV18; D is ambiguous. Germline-derived CDR1 and CDR2 are KGHSH and LQKENI. The CDR3 is 13 amino acids. V was clipped by 5 bases and J by 0 bases, with 6 bases between them. The CDR3 nucleotides are TGTGCCAGCTCATTGCCTAGCACAGATACGCAGTATTTT. Encoded protein: CASSLPSTDTQYF.

The chain couples TRBV4-3 to TRBJ2-5; no reliable D call. The CDR3 length is 15 residues. The germline gives CDR1 LGHNA, CDR2 YSLEER. Deletions cut 0 bases from V and 5 bases from J, with 13 bases between. The CDR3 coding sequence is TGCGCCAGCAGCCAAGATTTGGGGATGGGCGAGACCCAGTACTTC. It yields the protein CASSQDLGMGETQYF.

This chain links TRBV30 with TRBJ1-2, with a tentative D call TRBD1 (5 bases). Germline-derived CDR1 and CDR2 are GTSNPN and SVGIG (reference sequence). The V end was cut by 5 bases, the J end by 5 bases, with 12 bases between. This CDR3 spans 12 amino acids. The CDR3 nucleotides read TGTGCCTGGGGACACGAATATTATGGCTACACCTTC. This sequence encodes CAWGHEYYGYTF. Supplemented by reference TRBV30 and TRBJ1-2, the full variable domain reads SQTIHQWPATLVQPVGSPLSLECTVEGTSNPNLYWYRQAAGRGLQLLFYSVGIGQISSEVPQNLSASRPQDRQFILSSKKLLLSDSGFYLCAWGHEYYGYTFGSGTRLTVV.

This rearrangement joins TRBV18 to TRBJ2-1; the D gene is possibly TRBD2 (6 bases). V was pared by 4 bases and J by 6 bases, with 16 bases between. This CDR3 comprises 15 residues. Germline V gives CDR1 KGHSH, CDR2 LQKENI. In DNA form, the CDR3 reads TGTGCCAGCTCACAAAAACCCCGGGGGACCAATGAGCAGTTCTTC. This gives the protein CASSQKPRGTNEQFF.

For the CDR3, the DNA is TGTGCCACCAGCAGAGATCGATTCCAGGGATCACCCCTCCACTTT. This sequence encodes CATSRDRFQGSPLHF. This rearrangement joins TRBV15 to TRBJ1-6, with D possibly matching TRBD1 (5 bases). The CDR3 covers 15 residues. The V end was cut by 0 bases, the J end by 10 bases, with 13 bases between. The germline CDR1 and CDR2 sequences are LNHNV and YYDKDF (reference sequence).

The sample holds a few counts of this clone. This chain uses TRBV27 with TRBJ2-5; tentatively, D is TRBD2 (6 bases). This CDR3 has 15 residues. CDR1 and CDR2 from the germline V gene are MNHEY and SMNVEV (reference sequence). The germline V and J ends were trimmed by 5 bases and 5 bases, with 18 bases remaining between them. This CDR3 is CASSQGLRGSETQYF. The CDR3 coding sequence is TGTGCCAGCAGTCAGGGACTCCGGGGGAGCGAGACCCAGTACTTC.

The chain employs TRBV9 and TRBJ1-2; D gene unclear. CDR1 is SGDLS and CDR2 is YYNGEE in the germline V gene. The V end lost 0 bases, the J end lost 4 bases, and 7 bases lay between the germline ends. The CDR3 covers 13 residues. DNA of the CDR3: TGTGCCAGCAGCGTAGGCACCGGCTATGGCTACACCTTC. This sequence encodes CASSVGTGYGYTF.

This clone has just a few counts. The chain combines TRBV10-3 with TRBJ2-7; no definite D call. Germline-derived CDR1 and CDR2 are ENHRY and SYGVKD. This CDR3 region has 14 residues. Deletions cut 0 bases from V and 1 base from J, with 7 bases between. The CDR3 loop is CAISESAGSYEQYF. CDR3 bases: TGTGCCATCAGTGAGTCGGCTGGATCCTACGAGCAGTACTTC.